The 21 T cell receptor beta chains reported below all come from one sample, sequenced in a study of beta chain features in type 1 diabetes. Expressed TCRB transcripts were sequenced because the isolated RNA had all been reverse transcribed beforehand. Clones were sequenced by immunoSEQ multiplex PCR, and TCRdb holds only the in-frame ones, with some missing. Of some 410,000 clones in the sample, approximately 15% were seen once. The sequencing input was naive CD4+ T cells from blood. These receptors all come from a man aged 30-40 years in good health.

This clone was counted a few times. The genes are TRBV6-4 and TRBJ2-1; D uncertain. Germline V gene sequence: CDR1 MRHNA, CDR2 SNTAGT. The CDR3 runs to 13 residues. Trimming cost V 2 bases and J 4 bases, with 6 bases left between them. The CDR3 nucleotides read TGTGCCAGCAGTGACGGGATTTACAATGAGCAGTTCTTC. Protein sequence: CASSDGIYNEQFF.

The chain combines TRBV5-6 with TRBJ2-5; no firm D call. Per the germline V gene, CDR1 is SGHDT and CDR2 is YYEEEE. The V end was cut by 0 bases, the J end by 1 base, with 7 bases between. This CDR3 region has 14 residues. The CDR3: CASSLGGLQETQYF. DNA of the CDR3: TGTGCCAGCAGCTTGGGCGGCCTCCAAGAGACCCAGTACTTC.

A few counts support this clone. The J gene is TRBJ2-2, the V gene TRBV7-2, with D perhaps assigned TRBD1 or TRBD2 (5 bases each). Trimming stripped 5 bases from V and 3 bases from J, with 16 bases between. The germline CDR1 and CDR2 sequences are SGHTA and FQGNSA. The CDR3 is 16 amino acids. The CDR3 sequence: CASSTRGRGDTGELFF. CDR3 sequence (DNA): TGTGCCAGCAGCACCCGGGGAAGGGGAGACACCGGGGAGCTGTTTTTT.

This chain connects TRBV4-2 to TRBJ1-2, with 7 bases aligning to TRBD1. Trimming at V came to 4 bases and at J to 2 bases, leaving 4 bases not matched to a gene. This CDR3 is 14 amino acids long. The germline gives CDR1 LGHNA, CDR2 YNFKEQ. CDR3 DNA sequence: TGTGCCAGCAGCCCGACAGGGATGAACTATGGCTACACCTTC. As protein: CASSPTGMNYGYTF.

In its sample, this clone was seen a few times. The V and J genes are TRBV10-3 and TRBJ1-2; TRBD1 matches at 7 bases. This CDR3 spans 13 amino acids. CDR1 ENHRY and CDR2 SYGVKD come from the germline V gene. V lost 5 bases and J lost 5; bases outside the gene matches: 5. The CDR3 DNA is TGTGCCATCAGTCCCGACAGGGTTTATGGCTACACCTTC. It encodes CAISPDRVYGYTF.

This clone was counted only a few times. Other DNA sequences in this sample translate to the same CDR3. V gene TRBV30 combines with J gene TRBJ2-2; D is ambiguous. The CDR3 is 12 amino acids. Germline values: CDR1 GTSNPN, CDR2 SVGIG (reference sequence). V was cut by 0 bases and J by 6 bases, with 5 bases left in between. The CDR3 DNA is TGTGCCTGGAGTGTGGGTTCCGGGGAGCTGTTTTTT. Translated: CAWSVGSGELFF.

This clone was observed a few times. The chain employs TRBV7-9 and TRBJ2-3; D not certain. CDR3 size: 12 residues. V lost 5 bases to trimming and J lost 9 bases, with 12 bases between them. Germline CDR1 and CDR2: SEHNR and FQNEAQ (reference sequence). DNA for the CDR3: TGTGCCAGCAGCCAACCTACAGTCACGCAGTATTTT. It translates to CASSQPTVTQYF.

The CDR3 coding sequence is TGCGCCAGCAGCCAGAGCCGGGACAGCCTACGGGGTGAGCAGTTCTTC. Protein sequence: CASSQSRDSLRGEQFF. The V and J genes are TRBV4-3 and TRBJ2-1, with TRBD1 matching over 7 bases. The CDR3 has 16 amino acids. Per the germline V gene, CDR1 is LGHNA and CDR2 is YSLEER. The ends lost 3 bases at V and 9 bases at J; junction bases unmatched: 14.

This clone was seen a handful of times. This rearrangement joins TRBV6-6 to TRBJ2-1; the D gene is possibly TRBD1 (5 bases). V was clipped by 6 bases and J by 0 bases, with 9 bases between them. The germline CDR1 and CDR2 sequences are MNHNY and SVGAGI (reference sequence). This CDR3 region has 14 residues. CDR3 bases: TGTGCCAGCAGAGGCAGGGACTCCTACAATGAGCAGTTCTTC. Translated, it gives CASRGRDSYNEQFF.

This clone has a handful of counts. The J gene is TRBJ1-4, the V gene TRBV7-6; D is unresolved. V was cut by 5 bases and J by 8 bases, with 21 bases left in between. In germline, CDR1 is SGHVS, CDR2 FNYEAQ. The CDR3 has 16 amino acids. The CDR3 loop is CASSRSPRRAVEKLFF. Written as DNA, the CDR3 is TGTGCCAGCAGCCGGTCCCCCAGACGTGCGGTGGAAAAACTGTTTTTT.

The chain carries TRBV4-3 and TRBJ1-1; D is uncertain. This CDR3 is built from 15 residues. Germline assignment: CDR1 LGHNA and CDR2 YSLEER. Trimming pared 0 bases from V and 1 base from J, leaving 9 bases between. The CDR3, as DNA: TGCGCCAGCAGCCAAGAAGCCTCCAGGAACACTGAAGCTTTCTTT. As protein: CASSQEASRNTEAFF.

This chain joins TRBV7-9 and TRBJ1-1; perhaps TRBD1 as D (6 bases). Germline CDR1 is SEHNR and CDR2 is FQNEAQ (reference sequence). This CDR3 is 14 amino acids long. V lost 6 bases and J 0 bases, leaving 11 bases between the germline ends. CDR3 in amino acids: CASSRTALNTEAFF. Written as DNA, the CDR3 is TGTGCCAGCAGTCGGACAGCCTTGAACACTGAAGCTTTCTTT. Variable domain in full (rest from reference TRBV7-9 and TRBJ1-1): DTGVSQNPRHKITKRGQNVTFRCDPISEHNRLYWYRQTLGQGPEFLTYFQNEAQLEKSRLLSDRFSAERPKGSFSTLEIQRTEQGDSAMYLCASSRTALNTEAFFGQGTRLTVV.

In this sample, this clone turned up a few times. The rearrangement joins TRBV9 to TRBJ2-1; the D gene is possibly TRBD2 (6 bases). Germline values: CDR1 SGDLS, CDR2 YYNGEE. This CDR3 is built from 14 residues. Trimming pared 3 bases from V and 5 bases from J, leaving 12 bases between. The CDR3 region has the DNA TGTGCCAGCAGCGCGGAGGGACTCAACAATGAGCAGTTCTTC. It codes for CASSAEGLNNEQFF.

This clone was observed a handful of times. V usage is TRBV14 and J usage is TRBJ1-1; no firm D call. The germline V and J ends were trimmed by 4 bases and 2 bases, with 8 bases remaining between them. In germline, CDR1 is SGHDN, CDR2 FVKESK. The CDR3 is 13 amino acids. The CDR3: CASSRMTNTEAFF. CDR3 bases: TGTGCCAGCAGCCGAATGACCAACACTGAAGCTTTCTTT.

CDR3 nucleotide sequence: TGTGCTAGTGGTTCGAAAGACGGATACTCTGGAAACACCATATATTTT. As protein: CASGSKDGYSGNTIYF. V is TRBV12-5 and J is TRBJ1-3, with no clear D. Germline CDR1 LGHNT, CDR2 FRNRAP. Between the trimmed V and J ends, which lost 4 bases and 0 bases, there was a span of 13 bases. The CDR3 has 16 amino acids.

J is TRBJ1-6 and V is TRBV4-3; D gene ambiguous. CDR3 length: 13 residues. The germline V gene encodes CDR1 LGHNA and CDR2 YSLEER. The V and J ends lost 4 bases and 6 bases respectively, with 7 bases between them. The CDR3 sequence: CASSPGSNSPLHF. DNA of the CDR3: TGCGCCAGCAGCCCGGGGAGTAATTCACCCCTCCACTTT.

This clone occurred a few times. The chain links TRBV5-6 to TRBJ1-6; D ambiguous. Germline CDR1 SGHDT, CDR2 YYEEEE. V was cut by 1 base and J by 4 bases, with 6 bases left in between. This CDR3 has 14 amino acids. Here the CDR3 DNA reads TGTGCCAGCAGCTTGAGCGGATATAATTCACCCCTCCACTTT. Its protein is CASSLSGYNSPLHF.

This clone was observed a few times. J is TRBJ2-7 and V is TRBV7-2; 8 positions agree with TRBD2. The CDR3 runs to 18 residues. Germline assignment: CDR1 SGHTA and CDR2 FQGNSA. V shed 0 bases and J 4 bases; nucleotides not matched to a gene: 14. CDR3 residues: CASSLATTSLAETYEQYV. The CDR3 DNA sequence: TGTGCCAGCAGCTTAGCCACCACATCACTAGCGGAAACTTACGAGCAGTACGTC.

The chain recombines TRBV30 with TRBJ1-3; no clear D. CDR1 and CDR2 from the germline V gene are GTSNPN and SVGIG (reference sequence). V lost 5 bases to trimming and J lost 3 bases, with 5 bases between them. This CDR3 is 11 amino acids long. CDR3 amino acids: CAWDYGNTIYF. In DNA form, the CDR3 reads TGTGCCTGGGATTATGGAAACACCATATATTTT.

This clone turned up a few times. The J gene is TRBJ2-7, the V gene TRBV29-1; TRBD2 aligns across 11 bases. After removal of 5 bases from V and 0 bases from J, the junction contained 0 bases not matched to a gene. Germline CDR1 SQVTM, CDR2 ANQGSEA. This CDR3 contains 13 residues. This CDR3 reads CSVTSGGSYEQYF. CDR3 sequence (DNA): TGCAGCGTTACTAGCGGGGGCTCCTACGAGCAGTACTTC.

J is TRBJ2-5 and V is TRBV6-6; the match to TRBD2 covers 10 bases. J was trimmed by 0 bases and V by 4 bases; bases with no gene match: 5. Germline V gene lookup returns CDR1 MNHNY and CDR2 SVGAGI (reference sequence). This CDR3 spans 16 amino acids. CDR3 in DNA: TGTGCCAGCAGTTTTAGGACTAGCGGATACCAAGAGACCCAGTACTTC. Amino acids: CASSFRTSGYQETQYF.